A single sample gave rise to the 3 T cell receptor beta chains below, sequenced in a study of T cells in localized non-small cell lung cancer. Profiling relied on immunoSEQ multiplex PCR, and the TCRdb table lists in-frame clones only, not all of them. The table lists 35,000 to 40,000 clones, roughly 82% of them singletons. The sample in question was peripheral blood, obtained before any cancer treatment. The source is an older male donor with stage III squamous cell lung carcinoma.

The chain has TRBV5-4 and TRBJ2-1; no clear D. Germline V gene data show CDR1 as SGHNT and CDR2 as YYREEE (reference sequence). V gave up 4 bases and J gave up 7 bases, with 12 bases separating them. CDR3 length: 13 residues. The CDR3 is CASSPRSPNEQFF. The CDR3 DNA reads TGTGCCAGCAGCCCCCGGTCCCCGAATGAGCAGTTCTTC.

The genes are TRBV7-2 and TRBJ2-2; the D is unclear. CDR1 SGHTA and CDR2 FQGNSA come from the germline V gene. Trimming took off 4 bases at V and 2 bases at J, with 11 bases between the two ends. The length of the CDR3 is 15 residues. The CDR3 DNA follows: TGTGCCAGCAGCTCCTTAGGCCCTAACACCGGGGAGCTGTTTTTT. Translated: CASSSLGPNTGELFF.

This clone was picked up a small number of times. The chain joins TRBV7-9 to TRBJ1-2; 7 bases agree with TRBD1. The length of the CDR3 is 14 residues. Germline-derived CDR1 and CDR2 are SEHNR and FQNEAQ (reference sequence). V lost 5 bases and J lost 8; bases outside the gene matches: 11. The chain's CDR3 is CASSRQTGLEGYTF. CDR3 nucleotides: TGTGCCAGCAGCCGACAGACAGGGTTGGAGGGCTACACCTTC.